This T cell receptor (beta chain) was captured by sequencing in a study of CD4+ T cells in melanoma. Study results and caveats: CD8+ T cell, macrophage and B cell function reportedly correlated with neoantigen-specific CD4+ T cells. Reportedly, melanoma neoantigen-specific CD4+ T cells showed varied differentiation states.

About this clone: What it binds is not known.

The data were produced by immunoSEQ multiplex PCR, yet TCRdb's version contains in-frame clones alone and is incomplete. The data hold about 110,000 clones, with around 92% observed a single time. The V and J ends lost 4 bases and 4 bases, in that order; junction bases with no gene match: 20. This CDR3 is built from 20 residues. CDR1 is SGDLS, CDR2 YYNGEE, per germline. The receptor comes from a human donor with melanoma. Input material: peripheral blood. The genes are TRBV9 and TRBJ2-4; 10 bases line up with TRBD2. The CDR3 here is CASSPSRRTSGSVLKNIQYF. CDR3 nucleotide sequence: TGTGCCAGCAGCCCATCCAGGAGGACTAGCGGCTCCGTTTTAAAAAACATTCAGTACTTC.